This T cell receptor (beta chain) was identified in a study of blood T cell repertoires in COVID-19. Study summary: PBMCs, B-cell-depleted T cells, or T cells were the source of the cDNA or gDNA that made up the material.

As processed by the authors: Nucleated cell counts were estimated from reference gene primer amplification. Using immunoSEQ multiplex PCR, the repertoire was profiled, and TCRdb retains in-frame clones only, with some absent. V and J calls and clone size are as listed in that table; D and trimming were resolved from the DNA. The sample consists of 100,000 to 150,000 clones, 75% to 85% of them appearing once. There are 16 residues in the CDR3. Germline V gene data show CDR1 as SNHLY and CDR2 as FYNNEI. The junction had 11 bases not matched to a gene; V was cut back by 11 bases and J by 5 bases. Sequencing was done on a sample of peripheral blood. The genes are TRBV2 and TRBJ2-2, with 13 nucleotides matching TRBD2. This clonotype was obtained from a woman aged 50 to 60 with acute or convalescent COVID-19. The CDR3 protein is CARRGTSGAETGELFF. The CDR3 region has the DNA TGTGCCCGCCGGGGGACTAGCGGGGCCGAAACCGGGGAGCTGTTTTTT.